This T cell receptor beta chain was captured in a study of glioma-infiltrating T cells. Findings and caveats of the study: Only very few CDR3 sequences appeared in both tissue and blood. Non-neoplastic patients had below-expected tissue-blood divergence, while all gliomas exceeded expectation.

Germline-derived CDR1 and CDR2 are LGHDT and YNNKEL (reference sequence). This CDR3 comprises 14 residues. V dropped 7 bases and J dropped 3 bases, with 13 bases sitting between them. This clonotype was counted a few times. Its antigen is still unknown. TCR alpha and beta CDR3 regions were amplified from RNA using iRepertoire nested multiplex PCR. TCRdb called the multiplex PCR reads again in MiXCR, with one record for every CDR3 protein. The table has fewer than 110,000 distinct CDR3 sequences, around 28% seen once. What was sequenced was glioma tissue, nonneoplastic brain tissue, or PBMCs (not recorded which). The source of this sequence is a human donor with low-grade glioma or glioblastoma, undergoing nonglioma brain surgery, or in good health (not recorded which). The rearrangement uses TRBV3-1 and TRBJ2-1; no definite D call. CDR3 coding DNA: TGTGCCAGCACCTCTTCCGGGCTCTACAATGAGCAGTTCTTC. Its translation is CASTSSGLYNEQFF.